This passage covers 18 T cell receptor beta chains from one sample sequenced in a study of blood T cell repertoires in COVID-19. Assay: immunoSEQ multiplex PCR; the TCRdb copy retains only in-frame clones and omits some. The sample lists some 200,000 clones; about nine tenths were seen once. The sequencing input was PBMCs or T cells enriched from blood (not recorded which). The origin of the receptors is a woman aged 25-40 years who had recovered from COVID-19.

The CDR3 DNA reads TGTGCCAGCAGCTTAGTCGGCGGGAGGGCCGAGAATGAGCAGTTCTTC. Its protein product is CASSLVGGRAENEQFF. The rearrangement links TRBV7-9 to TRBJ2-1; 9 nucleotides line up with TRBD2. Trimming cost V 1 base and J 7 bases; bases outside gene matches: 8. This CDR3 has 16 amino acids. The germline CDR1 and CDR2 sequences are SEHNR and FQNEAQ (reference sequence).

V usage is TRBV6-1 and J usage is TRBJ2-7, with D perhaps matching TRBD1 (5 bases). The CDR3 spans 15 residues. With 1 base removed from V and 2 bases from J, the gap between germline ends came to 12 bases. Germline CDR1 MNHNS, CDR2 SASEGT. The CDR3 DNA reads TGTGCCAGCAGTGAAGGGGGCGACCCAACCTACGAGCAGTACTTC. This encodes CASSEGGDPTYEQYF.

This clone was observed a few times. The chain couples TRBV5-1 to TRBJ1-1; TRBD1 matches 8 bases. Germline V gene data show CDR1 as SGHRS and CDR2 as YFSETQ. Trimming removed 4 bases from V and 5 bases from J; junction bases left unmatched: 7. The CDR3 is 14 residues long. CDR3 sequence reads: CASSAAGGGTEAFF. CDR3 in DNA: TGCGCCAGCAGCGCCGCAGGGGGCGGTACTGAAGCTTTCTTT.

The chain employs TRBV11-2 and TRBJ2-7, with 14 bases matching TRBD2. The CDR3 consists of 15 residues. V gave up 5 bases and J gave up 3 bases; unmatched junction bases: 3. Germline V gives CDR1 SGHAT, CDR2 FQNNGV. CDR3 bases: TGTGCCAGCAGCCCTGGGACTAGCGGGGGCTACGAGCAGTACTTC. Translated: CASSPGTSGGYEQYF.

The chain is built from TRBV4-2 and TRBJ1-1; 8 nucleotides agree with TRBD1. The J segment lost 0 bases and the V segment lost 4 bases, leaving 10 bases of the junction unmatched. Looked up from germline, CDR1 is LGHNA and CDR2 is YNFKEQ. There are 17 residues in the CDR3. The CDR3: CASSPRARGRVNTEAFF. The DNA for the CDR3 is TGTGCCAGCAGCCCCCGAGCCAGGGGGCGGGTGAACACTGAAGCTTTCTTT.

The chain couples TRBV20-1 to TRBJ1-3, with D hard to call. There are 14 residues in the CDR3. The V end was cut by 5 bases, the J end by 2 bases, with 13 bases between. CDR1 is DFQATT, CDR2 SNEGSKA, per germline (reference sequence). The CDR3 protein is CSARVRIPGNTIYF. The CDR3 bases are TGCAGTGCTCGTGTCAGGATCCCTGGAAACACCATATATTTT.

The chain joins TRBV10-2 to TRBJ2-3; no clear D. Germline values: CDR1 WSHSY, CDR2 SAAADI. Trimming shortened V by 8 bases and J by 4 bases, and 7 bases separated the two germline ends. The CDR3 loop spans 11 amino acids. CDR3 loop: CASFGPDTQYF. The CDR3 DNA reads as TGCGCCAGCTTTGGCCCAGATACGCAGTATTTT.

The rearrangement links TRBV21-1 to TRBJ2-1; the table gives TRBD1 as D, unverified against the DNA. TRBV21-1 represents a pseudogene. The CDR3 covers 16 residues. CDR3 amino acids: CASSKAGTGGGNEQFF. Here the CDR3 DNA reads TGTGCCAGCAGCAAAGCCGGGACAGGGGGGGGAAATGAGCAGTTCTTC.

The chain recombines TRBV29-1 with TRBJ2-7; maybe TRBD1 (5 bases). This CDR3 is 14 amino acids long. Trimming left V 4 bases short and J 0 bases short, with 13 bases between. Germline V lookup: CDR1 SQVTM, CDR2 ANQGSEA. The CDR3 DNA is TGCAGCGTTGCAGTGGGGCGAAGCTCCTACGAGCAGTACTTC. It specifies CSVAVGRSSYEQYF.

The CDR3 spells CASNPGTGGNQPQHF. CDR3 DNA sequence: TGTGCCAGCAACCCCGGGACAGGGGGCAATCAGCCCCAGCATTTT. V usage is TRBV6-5 and J usage is TRBJ1-5, with 10 bases lining up with TRBD1. V shed 7 bases, J shed 2 bases, and the junction held 5 bases outside the gene matches. This CDR3 is built from 15 residues. The germline CDR1 and CDR2 sequences are MNHEY and SVGAGI.

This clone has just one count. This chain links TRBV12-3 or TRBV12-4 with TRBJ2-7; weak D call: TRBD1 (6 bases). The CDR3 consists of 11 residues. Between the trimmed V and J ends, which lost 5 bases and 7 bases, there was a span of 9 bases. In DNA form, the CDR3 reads TGTGCCAGCAGTACAGGGCGAGAGCAGTACTTC. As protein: CASSTGREQYF.

DNA of the CDR3: TGTGCCAGCAGTTACGTCGGGACAGGACCTCGGGAGCAGTACTTC. It codes for CASSYVGTGPREQYF. The chain combines TRBV6-2 or TRBV6-3 with TRBJ2-7, with TRBD1 identical over 8 bases. The length of the CDR3 is 15 residues. Germline CDR1 is MNHEY and CDR2 is SVGEGT. Trimming cost V 2 bases and J 7 bases; bases outside gene matches: 10.

CDR3 coding DNA: TGTGCCAGCAGTTTTGGGACATCTAACTATGGCTACACCTTC. Encoded protein: CASSFGTSNYGYTF. The genes are TRBV6-2 or TRBV6-3 and TRBJ1-2; maybe TRBD1 (6 bases). Trimming cost V 4 bases and J 0 bases, with 9 bases left between them. Looked up from germline, CDR1 is MNHEY and CDR2 is SVGEGT. The CDR3 spans 14 residues.

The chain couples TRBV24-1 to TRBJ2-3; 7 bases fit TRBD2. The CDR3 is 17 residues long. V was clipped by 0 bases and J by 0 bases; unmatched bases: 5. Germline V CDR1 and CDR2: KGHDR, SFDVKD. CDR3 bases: TGTGCCACCAGTGATTTGCCTAGCGGAGCTAGCACAGATACGCAGTATTTT. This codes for CATSDLPSGASTDTQYF.

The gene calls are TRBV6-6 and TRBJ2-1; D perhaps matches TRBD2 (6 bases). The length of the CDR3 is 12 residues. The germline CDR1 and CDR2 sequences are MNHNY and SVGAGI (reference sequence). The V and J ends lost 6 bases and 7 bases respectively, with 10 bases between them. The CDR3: CASSLSGNEQFF. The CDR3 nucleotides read TGTGCCAGCAGCCTTAGCGGAAATGAGCAGTTCTTC.

CDR3 region: CASSQDVENNEQFF. CDR3 sequence (DNA): TGTGCCAGCAGCCAAGATGTCGAGAACAATGAGCAGTTCTTC. The V call is TRBV3-1 (or the pseudogene TRBV3-2), the J call TRBJ2-1; D gene uncertain. Trimming stripped 0 bases from V and 5 bases from J, with 8 bases between. This CDR3 has 14 amino acids. Germline assignment: CDR1 LGHDT and CDR2 YNNKEL (reference sequence).

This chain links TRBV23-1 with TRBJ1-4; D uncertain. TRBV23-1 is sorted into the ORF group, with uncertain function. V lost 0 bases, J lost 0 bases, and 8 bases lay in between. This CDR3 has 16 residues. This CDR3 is CASSQSIQATNEKLFF. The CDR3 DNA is TGCGCCAGCAGTCAATCTATCCAGGCAACTAATGAAAAACTGTTTTTT.

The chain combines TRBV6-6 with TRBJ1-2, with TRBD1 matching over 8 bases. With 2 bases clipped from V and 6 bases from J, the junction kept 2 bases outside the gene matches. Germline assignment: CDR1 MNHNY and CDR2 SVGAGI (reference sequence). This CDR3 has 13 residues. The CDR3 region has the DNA TGTGCCAGCAGTTACCTACAGGGGGATGGCTACACCTTC. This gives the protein CASSYLQGDGYTF.